The sequence of this T cell receptor beta chain was determined in a study of blood T cell repertoires in COVID-19. Some clones are missing from TCRdb's copy, which holds only in-frame ones; the method was immunoSEQ multiplex PCR. The sample has some 250,000 clones; roughly 80% are singletons. This clonotype was obtained from a woman of 80 years or more with COVID-19, enrolled during active disease. The specimen was peripheral blood.

For the CDR3, the DNA is TGTGCCAGCAGCGACAACCTGTCCGTCTATGGCTACACCTTC. Protein product: CASSDNLSVYGYTF. This rearrangement joins TRBV6-2 or TRBV6-3 to TRBJ1-2; D gene unclear. Germline CDR1 and CDR2: MNHEY and SVGEGT. Trimming took off 6 bases at V and 4 bases at J, with 15 bases between the two ends. This CDR3 is 14 amino acids long.